This T cell receptor (beta chain) was sequenced in a study of blood T cell repertoires in COVID-19. As for the study in general: Sites across the United States, Italy and Spain contributed samples from acute and convalescent COVID-19.

Germline CDR1 and CDR2: SGHRS and YFSETQ. This CDR3 comprises 14 residues. V was pared by 0 bases and J by 8 bases, with 12 bases between. Using immunoSEQ multiplex PCR, the repertoire was profiled, and TCRdb retains in-frame clones only, with some absent. The table has fewer than 500,000 clones, 75% to 90% seen once. This chain links TRBV5-1 with TRBJ2-4, with D maybe TRBD2 (6 bases). The sample consisted of peripheral blood. The receptor was isolated from a woman aged 25-40 years with active or convalescent COVID-19. CDR3 amino acids: CASSLERGLDIQYF. CDR3 DNA: TGCGCCAGCAGCTTGGAACGGGGGTTGGACATTCAGTACTTC.